This T cell receptor beta chain was documented in a study of shared clonotypes between healthy human individuals. Study details: Three plates were used per donor for CD4 naive, three for CD4 memory, two for CD8 naive and one for CD8 memory.

This CDR3 is 16 amino acids long. Germline lookup yields CDR1 SGHTA and CDR2 FQGNSA. The germline V and J ends were trimmed by 0 bases and 0 bases, with 8 bases remaining between them. Some clones are missing from TCRdb's copy, which holds only in-frame ones; the method was immunoSEQ multiplex PCR. The table shows about 690,000 clones, with 90% occurring only once. This clone was seen a handful of times. The clonotype originates from a man aged 18-30 years in good health. Some clones in this sample may be carry-over from other donors' samples. Sequencing was performed on memory CD8+ T cells from PBMCs. Subset in this sample: CD45RO+ cells pooled with CCR7-negative TemRA cells. This rearrangement joins TRBV7-2 to TRBJ2-2, with D perhaps TRBD2 (5 bases). The CDR3 loop is CASSLATISNTGELFF. CDR3 coding DNA: TGTGCCAGCAGCTTAGCGACTATATCGAACACCGGGGAGCTGTTTTTT.